This T cell receptor beta chain is from a study of long-term antiretroviral therapy in people with HIV. Study context: The immediate-ART recommendation dates to 2015, and the earliest samples predate it by about a decade.

The authors ran the immunoSEQ assay, v3.0, at survey level. Generated by immunoSEQ multiplex PCR, the TCRdb table keeps only in-frame clones and is missing some. Here the sample spans more than 15,000 clones, approximately 78% being singletons. Each donor had at least one pre-ART and at least two post-ART PBMC samples. Germline V CDR1 and CDR2: SGHTS, YDEGEE. CDR3 length equals 15 residues. The V end was cut by 0 bases, the J end by 4 bases, with 8 bases between. V and J are TRBV5-8 and TRBJ1-6; D is unresolved. The source material was unsorted PBMCs, sampled 0.3 years after starting antiretroviral therapy. The clonotype was recovered from a man between 18 and 35 years old with HIV. CDR3 sequence: CASSLEDGYNSPLHF. Here the CDR3 DNA reads TGTGCCAGCAGCTTGGAGGACGGTTATAATTCACCCCTCCACTTT.